The 25 T cell receptor beta chains below come from one sample, sequenced in a study of shared clonotypes between healthy human individuals. Selected positively for CCR7 and CD45RO-negative, naive CD8 cells excluded terminally differentiated effector memory CD45RA+ cells. Method: immunoSEQ multiplex PCR; TCRdb's copy keeps in-frame clones and lacks some. This sample carries approximately 720,000 clones, about 90% of them seen once, and the ten largest clones take 20% to 25%. The sequenced sample consisted of naive CD8+ T cells sorted from blood. The receptors derive from a man younger than 45 in good health.

The chain employs TRBV2 and TRBJ2-7; D could derive from TRBD1 or TRBD2 (5 bases each). V dropped 6 bases and J dropped 0 bases, with 15 bases sitting between them. CDR1 SNHLY and CDR2 FYNNEI come from the germline V gene. The length of the CDR3 is 15 residues. In nucleotides, the CDR3 is TGTGCCAGCAGCGAGAGTGCAGGGACCTCCTACGAGCAGTACTTC. Translation: CASSESAGTSYEQYF.

This rearrangement joins TRBV13 to TRBJ2-3, with D hard to call. CDR3 length: 15 amino acids. Per germline, CDR1 PRHDT and CDR2 FYEKMQ (reference sequence). V was shortened by 5 bases and J by 5 bases, with 17 bases between the two germline ends. The CDR3 loop is CASSQVLLELDTQYF. The CDR3 coding sequence is TGTGCCAGCAGCCAGGTCCTCCTCGAACTAGATACGCAGTATTTT.

The chain is built from TRBV29-1 and TRBJ2-2; 10 bases agree with TRBD2. Germline trimming cut 7 bases from V and 12 bases from J; bases unmatched to any gene: 14. The CDR3 contains 14 residues. Germline loops: CDR1 SQVTM, CDR2 ANQGSEA. CDR3 DNA sequence: TGCAGCGCTTGGGCTAGCGGGAGAGAATCGCAGCTGTTTTTT. It specifies CSAWASGRESQLFF.

The count of this clone is one. The chain couples TRBV5-8 to TRBJ2-7; 8 bases are shared with TRBD2. The CDR3 consists of 16 residues. Germline lookup yields CDR1 SGHTS and CDR2 YDEGEE. Trimming cost V 4 bases and J 4 bases; bases outside gene matches: 13. Here the CDR3 reads CASSLGDGRAFYEQYF. CDR3 bases: TGTGCCAGCAGCCTAGGCGACGGGAGGGCCTTTTACGAGCAGTACTTC.

This sequence joins TRBV27 and TRBJ2-7, with D possibly TRBD1 on 6 matching bases. Trimming took 5 bases from V and 1 from J, leaving 15 bases between them. Germline CDR1 and CDR2: MNHEY and SMNVEV (reference sequence). The CDR3 is 15 residues long. The CDR3 DNA follows: TGTGCCAGCAGTATCTCCGGGACAAAATCCTACGAGCAGTACTTC. Its protein is CASSISGTKSYEQYF.

The rearrangement uses TRBV28 and TRBJ2-7, with D possibly being TRBD1 (6 bases). CDR1 and CDR2 from the germline V gene are MDHEN and SYDVKM. V shed 3 bases and J shed 3 bases, with 15 bases lying between them. The CDR3 sequence is 15 residues long. CDR3 loop: CASSFEARDIYEQYF. The CDR3 bases are TGTGCCAGCAGTTTTGAAGCCCGGGACATCTACGAGCAGTACTTC.

The chain carries TRBV7-9 and TRBJ2-6; no firm D call. V lost 7 bases to trimming and J lost 0 bases, with 10 bases between them. The germline CDR1 and CDR2 sequences are SEHNR and FQNEAQ (reference sequence). This CDR3 is built from 15 residues. The CDR3 coding sequence is TGTGCCAGCAACAAGGGTTTCTCTGGGGCCAACGTCCTGACTTTC. Its protein is CASNKGFSGANVLTF.

The DNA for the CDR3 is TGTGCCAGTAGTCGCACCGGGCCCCTGAGCTCCTACGAGCAGTACTTC. This sequence encodes CASSRTGPLSSYEQYF. V gene TRBV19 combines with J gene TRBJ2-7; D uncertain. The length of the CDR3 is 16 residues. Between the trimmed V and J ends, which lost 5 bases and 0 bases, there was a span of 17 bases. Germline V gives CDR1 LNHDA, CDR2 SQIVND (reference sequence). Supplemented by reference TRBV19 and TRBJ2-7, the full variable domain reads DGGITQSPKYLFRKEGQNVTLSCEQNLNHDAMYWYRQDPGQGLRLIYYSQIVNDFQKGDIAEGYSVSREKKESFPLTVTSAQKNPTAFYLCASSRTGPLSSYEQYFGPGTRLTVT.

As concerns this clone: Additional DNA sequences in this sample encode the identical CDR3. The chain has TRBV27 and TRBJ2-3; possibly TRBD2 for D (5 bases). V was pared by 5 bases and J by 0 bases, with 6 bases between. The CDR3 spans 13 residues. The germline gives CDR1 MNHEY, CDR2 SMNVEV (reference sequence). Here the CDR3 DNA reads TGTGCCAGCAGTCTAGCTAGCACAGATACGCAGTATTTT. Translated, it gives CASSLASTDTQYF.

The chain uses TRBV10-3 and TRBJ1-4; D perhaps matches TRBD1 (5 bases). The CDR3 contains 15 residues. Trimming left V 3 bases short and J 5 bases short, with 13 bases between. CDR1 and CDR2 from the germline V gene are ENHRY and SYGVKD. The CDR3 region has the DNA TGTGCCATCAGTGAACAAGGGGACCCCAATGAAAAACTGTTTTTT. Amino acid sequence: CAISEQGDPNEKLFF.

Notes on this clone: Other DNA sequences of this sample code for an identical CDR3. The rearrangement uses TRBV19 and TRBJ2-3; D call uncertain. Trimming took 1 base from V and 0 from J, leaving 2 bases between them. Germline V gene data show CDR1 as LNHDA and CDR2 as SQIVND (reference sequence). The CDR3 spans 13 residues. The CDR3 coding sequence is TGTGCCAGTAGTATAGGCAGCACAGATACGCAGTATTTT. Its translation: CASSIGSTDTQYF.

The chain is built from TRBV4-1 and TRBJ2-1; 8 positions match TRBD2. Looked up from germline, CDR1 is MGHRA and CDR2 is YSYEKL. This CDR3 is built from 17 residues. The V segment lost 0 bases and the J segment 8 bases; nucleotides outside the gene matches: 12. This CDR3 is CASSQEPALGLVDEQFF. For the CDR3, the DNA is TGCGCCAGCAGCCAAGAGCCTGCTTTGGGACTAGTGGATGAGCAGTTCTTC.

The chain combines TRBV7-9 with TRBJ2-2; TRBD1 is a possible D gene (5 bases). V dropped 4 bases and J dropped 0 bases, with 18 bases sitting between them. The CDR3 consists of 18 residues. CDR1 is SEHNR, CDR2 FQNEAQ, per germline (reference sequence). Here the CDR3 reads CASSSDTRFGSNTGELFF. Here the CDR3 DNA reads TGTGCCAGCAGCTCGGACACCCGATTTGGCTCGAACACCGGGGAGCTGTTTTTT.

The table lists this clone with a count of one. The chain is built from TRBV7-9 and TRBJ2-7; D gene ambiguous. The CDR3 sequence is 15 residues long. Germline V gene data show CDR1 as SEHNR and CDR2 as FQNEAQ (reference sequence). Between the trimmed V and J ends, which lost 5 bases and 3 bases, there was a span of 17 bases. The CDR3 region has the DNA TGTGCCAGCAGCCCTCCGGAACCGAAGTACTACGAGCAGTACTTC. Translated, it gives CASSPPEPKYYEQYF.

The chain has TRBV6-1 and TRBJ2-7; D is unclear. The germline V and J ends were trimmed by 3 bases and 3 bases, with 9 bases remaining between them. The CDR3 is 13 residues long. Germline V CDR1 and CDR2: MNHNS, SASEGT. CDR3 in DNA: TGTGCCAGCAGTGAGATGGGTGTCTACGAGCAGTACTTC. It yields the protein CASSEMGVYEQYF.

This sequence joins TRBV4-3 and TRBJ2-1; 9 nucleotides line up with TRBD2. The V gene's germline CDR1 is LGHNA and CDR2 YSLEER. This CDR3 comprises 17 residues. V lost 0 bases to trimming and J lost 6 bases; unmatched junction nucleotides: 9. This CDR3 is CASSQDNLREGRNEQFF. CDR3 coding DNA: TGCGCCAGCAGCCAAGATAATTTGCGGGAGGGCCGCAATGAGCAGTTCTTC.

The chain combines TRBV11-2 with TRBJ1-4; 9 bases fit TRBD1. CDR1 is SGHAT, CDR2 FQNNGV, per germline. The CDR3 spans 12 residues. V shed 4 bases and J 14 bases; nucleotides not matched to a gene: 5. Here the CDR3 DNA reads TGTGCCAGCAGCTCCACAGGGGGCGGGCTGTTTTTT. The encoded protein is CASSSTGGGLFF.

This clone was counted a single time. V and J are TRBV7-2 and TRBJ1-2; 8 nucleotides align to TRBD1. Per germline, CDR1 SGHTA and CDR2 FQGNSA. V dropped 7 bases and J dropped 4; count of bases not matched to a gene: 8. The length of the CDR3 is 14 residues. The CDR3 DNA reads TGTGCCAGCAACGTACAGGGGGGGAGCTATGGCTACACCTTC. Translated, it gives CASNVQGGSYGYTF.

This chain connects TRBV28 to TRBJ2-7, with a tentative D call TRBD2 (5 bases). Trimming took 5 bases from V and 1 from J, leaving 15 bases between them. The CDR3 has 15 amino acids. CDR1 MDHEN and CDR2 SYDVKM come from the germline V gene. The CDR3 DNA is TGTGCCAGCAGTCCGTTGGACTCCAGGTCCTACGAGCAGTACTTC. It translates to CASSPLDSRSYEQYF.

This chain links TRBV7-9 with TRBJ2-7; 12 bases are shared with TRBD2. The CDR3 has 14 residues. The junction had 1 base not matched to a gene; V was cut back by 3 bases and J by 4 bases. Germline-derived CDR1 and CDR2 are SEHNR and FQNEAQ (reference sequence). CDR3 DNA: TGTGCCAGCAGCTTCGGGACTAGCGGGTACGAGCAGTACTTC. Residues: CASSFGTSGYEQYF.

This clone was detected only once. This chain joins TRBV6-6 and TRBJ2-1, with 8 bases aligning to TRBD2. The junction had 7 bases not matched to a gene; V was cut back by 1 base and J by 8 bases. The V gene's germline CDR1 is MNHNY and CDR2 SVGAGI (reference sequence). The CDR3 is 15 amino acids. CDR3 in DNA: TGTGCCAGCAGTTACTGGTCGGGAGCGGGGGATGAGCAGTTCTTC. It translates to CASSYWSGAGDEQFF.

The chain has TRBV7-9 and TRBJ2-1, with 14 bases matching TRBD2. J was trimmed by 9 bases and V by 3 bases; bases with no gene match: 7. Germline V lookup: CDR1 SEHNR, CDR2 FQNEAQ (reference sequence). The CDR3 covers 16 residues. The CDR3 DNA sequence: TGTGCCAGCAGCTTCCTGGCGGGACTAGCGGGAGCTGAGCAGTTCTTC. Its translation: CASSFLAGLAGAEQFF.

The chain recombines TRBV7-9 with TRBJ2-7, with 10 bases fitting TRBD2. The germline V gene has CDR1 SEHNR and CDR2 FQNEAQ (reference sequence). After removal of 5 bases from V and 2 bases from J, the junction contained 3 bases not matched to a gene. The CDR3 runs 14 residues. Written as DNA, the CDR3 is TGTGCCAGCAGCCCGACTAGCGGGCCCTACGAGCAGTACTTC. This sequence encodes CASSPTSGPYEQYF.

The chain joins TRBV7-9 to TRBJ2-7; TRBD1 matches 7 bases. CDR1 is SEHNR and CDR2 is FQNEAQ in the germline V gene (reference sequence). J was trimmed by 3 bases and V by 5 bases; bases with no gene match: 4. This CDR3 spans 13 amino acids. The chain's CDR3 is CASSQTGFYEQYF. The CDR3 bases are TGTGCCAGCAGCCAGACAGGGTTCTACGAGCAGTACTTC.

J is TRBJ2-1 and V is TRBV10-3, with 11 bases that match TRBD2. The germline gives CDR1 ENHRY, CDR2 SYGVKD. This CDR3 region has 17 residues. Germline trimming cut 10 bases from V and 2 bases from J; bases unmatched to any gene: 13. The CDR3 region has the DNA TGTGCCACCCATCAAACCACTAGCGGGAGTCCCTACAATGAGCAGTTCTTC. This translates into CATHQTTSGSPYNEQFF.